The 27 T cell receptor beta chains listed next were all sequenced from one sample in a study of blood T cells in healthy people across ages. Together with a sample-barcoded 5' primer, a J-beta primer mix was included in a second PCR lasting roughly 6 to 12 cycles. Via MiXCR, TCRdb re-called the 5' RACE reads, giving one row per CDR3 protein. The sample contains about 1.4 million distinct CDR3 sequences, 45% to 70% of which appear only once. Sequencing used blood. These receptors came from a man between 18 and 29 years old in good health.

This chain links TRBV4-2 with TRBJ2-6, with D hard to call. V was shortened by 0 bases and J by 4 bases, with 16 bases between the two germline ends. The CDR3 runs 18 residues. Germline CDR1 reads LGHNA; CDR2 reads YNFKEQ. This CDR3 is CASSQDRALALGANVLTF. CDR3 sequence (DNA): TGTGCCAGCAGCCAAGATCGGGCATTAGCCCTAGGGGCCAACGTCCTGACTTTC.

This clonotype was observed a few times. This chain links TRBV28 with TRBJ2-7; D is uncertain. Trimming pared 8 bases from V and 2 bases from J, leaving 13 bases between. The CDR3 is made up of 13 amino acids. Germline CDR1 and CDR2: MDHEN and SYDVKM. The CDR3 sequence is CASRPDPAYEQYF. In DNA form, the CDR3 reads TGTGCCAGCCGACCAGACCCTGCCTACGAGCAGTACTTC.

This chain connects TRBV14 to TRBJ2-3, with 10 bases lining up with TRBD1. This CDR3 contains 16 residues. Germline CDR1 SGHDN, CDR2 FVKESK. With V trimmed by 0 bases and J by 6 bases, 6 bases remained unmatched. The CDR3 spells CASSQEGTGVLDTQYF. In nucleotides, the CDR3 is TGTGCCAGCAGCCAAGAAGGGACAGGGGTCTTGGATACGCAGTATTTT.

The J gene is TRBJ2-6, the V gene TRBV9; D not certain. This CDR3 has 15 residues. The V gene's germline CDR1 is SGDLS and CDR2 YYNGEE. Trimming pared 2 bases from V and 4 bases from J, leaving 10 bases between. CDR3 in amino acids: CASSVTGLGANVLTF. CDR3 in DNA: TGTGCCAGCAGCGTGACCGGGCTCGGGGCCAACGTCCTGACTTTC.

The rearrangement joins TRBV7-2 to TRBJ2-7; D not certain. Germline-derived CDR1 and CDR2 are SGHTA and FQGNSA. The CDR3 is 14 residues long. V was pared by 1 base and J by 2 bases, with 9 bases between. In nucleotides, the CDR3 is TGTGCCAGCAGCTTAGTCGAGAACCCCTACGAGCAGTACTTC. Translating it yields CASSLVENPYEQYF. Complete variable domain (other parts from reference TRBV7-2 and TRBJ2-7): GAGVSQSPSNKVTEKGKDVELRCDPISGHTALYWYRQSLGQGLEFLIYFQGNSAPDKSGLPSDRFSAERTGGSVSTLTIQRTQQEDSAVYLCASSLVENPYEQYFGPGTRLTVT.

In this sample, this clonotype turned up a few times. The chain recombines TRBV27 with TRBJ2-7; TRBD1 aligns across 8 bases. The CDR3 contains 13 residues. CDR1 is MNHEY, CDR2 SMNVEV, per germline (reference sequence). Trimming cost V 4 bases and J 6 bases; bases outside gene matches: 5. In nucleotides, the CDR3 is TGTGCCAGCAGTTCGACAGGGGCGGGCGAGCAGTACTTC. Protein sequence: CASSSTGAGEQYF.

This clonotype was picked up a small number of times. V is TRBV3-1 and J is TRBJ2-3; D possibly corresponds to TRBD2 (6 bases). The V gene's germline CDR1 is LGHDT and CDR2 YNNKEL (reference sequence). V lost 3 bases, J lost 0 bases, and 16 bases lay in between. The CDR3 runs to 17 residues. The CDR3: CASSQLLAVTSTDTQYF. CDR3 DNA: TGTGCCAGCAGCCAGCTACTAGCAGTGACTAGCACAGATACGCAGTATTTT.

This clonotype was seen only a few times. This rearrangement joins TRBV29-1 to TRBJ2-3; 8 bases match TRBD1. The CDR3 spans 15 residues. Germline CDR1 and CDR2: SQVTM and ANQGSEA. Unmatched junction bases numbered 8, after V lost 0 bases and J lost 6 bases. CDR3 bases: TGCAGCGTTGAAGATCAACGGGACAGGTGGGATACGCAGTATTTT. This translates into CSVEDQRDRWDTQYF.

In this sample, this clonotype turned up a few times. V usage is TRBV21-1 and J usage is TRBJ1-2; the D call in the table, TRBD1, was not verified against the DNA. TRBV21-1 is a recognized pseudogene. The CDR3 has 15 amino acids. CDR3: CASSKAGAGGAGYTF. The DNA for the CDR3 is TGTGCCAGCAGCAAAGCTGGGGCAGGGGGCGCTGGCTACACCTTC.

The chain uses TRBV6-1 and TRBJ2-1; D gene ambiguous. V gave up 4 bases and J gave up 7 bases, with 11 bases separating them. Germline assignment: CDR1 MNHNS and CDR2 SASEGT. This CDR3 has 13 amino acids. This CDR3 reads CASSVRPENEQFF. The CDR3 DNA reads as TGTGCCAGCAGTGTCAGACCCGAAAATGAGCAGTTCTTC.

This clonotype was found a few times. The rearrangement uses TRBV29-1 and TRBJ2-5; possibly TRBD2 for D (5 bases). The germline V and J ends were trimmed by 5 bases and 0 bases, with 10 bases remaining between them. The CDR3 is 13 residues long. Germline loops: CDR1 SQVTM, CDR2 ANQGSEA. CDR3 sequence: CSVPPGNQETQYF. The CDR3 DNA is TGCAGCGTTCCCCCGGGAAACCAAGAGACCCAGTACTTC. The full variable domain, in which reference TRBV29-1 and TRBJ2-5 provide the parts outside the CDR3, is SAVISQKPSRDICQRGTSLTIQCQVDSQVTMMFWYRQQPGQSLTLIATANQGSEATYESGFVIDKFPISRPNLTFSTLTVSNMSPEDSSIYLCSVPPGNQETQYFGPGTRLLVL.

The J gene is TRBJ2-4, the V gene TRBV6-6; D is perhaps TRBD1 or TRBD2 (5 bases each). The DNA end is more similar to TRBJ2-7, so the J call may be wrong. Germline V gene lookup returns CDR1 MNHNY and CDR2 SVGAGI (reference sequence). CDR3 length equals 15 residues. The DNA for the CDR3 is TGTGCCAGCAGTTACTTGAATAAATTGGGGGACGAGCAGTACTTC. Translated: CASSYLNKLGDEQYF.

This clonotype was seen a handful of times. CDR3 in DNA: TGTGCCAGCAGCTTATTAGGGTCTAGTGAAAAACTGTTTTTT. Protein sequence: CASSLLGSSEKLFF. This chain links TRBV7-2 with TRBJ1-4, with unresolved D. Germline assignment: CDR1 SGHTA and CDR2 FQGNSA. V lost 2 bases and J 7 bases, leaving 11 bases between the germline ends. The CDR3 is 14 residues long. The complete variable domain, with remaining parts taken from reference TRBV7-2 and TRBJ1-4, reads GAGVSQSPSNKVTEKGKDVELRCDPISGHTALYWYRQSLGQGLEFLIYFQGNSAPDKSGLPSDRFSAERTGGSVSTLTIQRTQQEDSAVYLCASSLLGSSEKLFFGSGTQLSVL.

This sequence joins TRBV5-1 and TRBJ2-5; D is possibly TRBD1 or TRBD2 (5 bases each). The CDR3 covers 13 residues. Germline values: CDR1 SGHRS, CDR2 YFSETQ. Between the trimmed V and J ends, which lost 0 bases and 11 bases, there was a span of 14 bases. The CDR3 protein is CASSLEGRREQYF. CDR3 in DNA: TGCGCCAGCAGCTTGGAGGGGAGAAGGGAGCAGTACTTC.

V and J are TRBV6-1 and TRBJ2-4; D gene unclear. The J call may not be correct, given that the DNA end is closer to TRBJ2-7. From germline, CDR1 is MNHNS and CDR2 SASEGT. The CDR3 loop spans 13 amino acids. The CDR3 reads CASSANRAYEQYF. As DNA, the CDR3 is TGTGCCAGCAGTGCTAATCGGGCGTACGAGCAGTACTTC.

J is TRBJ1-1 and V is TRBV7-9; D remains unclear. V was clipped by 3 bases and J by 3 bases, with 11 bases between them. The CDR3 runs to 14 residues. CDR1 and CDR2 (germline): SEHNR, FQNEAQ (reference sequence). The CDR3 DNA is TGTGCCAGCAGCTTTGCCGGTCGGGACACTGAAGCTTTCTTT. This translates into CASSFAGRDTEAFF. Full variable domain (missing parts from reference TRBV7-9 and TRBJ1-1): DTGVSQNPRHKITKRGQNVTFRCDPISEHNRLYWYRQTLGQGPEFLTYFQNEAQLEKSRLLSDRFSAERPKGSFSTLEIQRTEQGDSAMYLCASSFAGRDTEAFFGQGTRLTVV.

The chain combines TRBV7-6 with TRBJ2-1; 14 nucleotides align to TRBD2. CDR3 size: 17 residues. Per the germline V gene, CDR1 is SGHVS and CDR2 is FNYEAQ. J gave up 8 bases and V 3 bases, and 9 bases lay outside the gene matches. CDR3 DNA: TGTGCCAGCAGCTTGTTATCCGGACTAGCGGGAGGTGATGAGCAGTTCTTC. Protein sequence: CASSLLSGLAGGDEQFF.

A remark on this clonotype: A junction boundary mismatches the germline segment, possibly from a read error. The rearrangement links TRBV9 to TRBJ2-3; D gene uncertain. The CDR3 loop spans 15 amino acids. Germline values: CDR1 SGDLS, CDR2 YYNGEE. CDR3 in DNA: TGTGCCAGCAGCGATAGGTGGGTCCGCACAGAGACGCAGTATTTT. It yields the protein CASSDRWVRTETQYF.

The chain carries TRBV11-2 and TRBJ2-4; D remains unclear. Trimming stripped 5 bases from V and 0 bases from J, with 11 bases between. In germline, CDR1 is SGHAT, CDR2 FQNNGV. CDR3 length equals 15 residues. The DNA of the CDR3 is TGTGCCAGCAGCCCACAGACTTTAGCCAAAAACATTCAGTACTTC. Amino acid sequence: CASSPQTLAKNIQYF.

The genes are TRBV10-2 and TRBJ2-1; 10 nucleotides line up with TRBD2. The J segment lost 4 bases and the V segment lost 5 bases, leaving 5 bases of the junction unmatched. The CDR3 consists of 15 residues. The germline V gene has CDR1 WSHSY and CDR2 SAAADI. This chain's CDR3 is CASSRKREGYNEQFF. For the CDR3, the DNA is TGCGCCAGCAGTAGGAAGCGGGAGGGTTACAATGAGCAGTTCTTC.

V usage is TRBV20-1 and J usage is TRBJ2-1, with 11 bases fitting TRBD1. V dropped 3 bases and J dropped 5; count of bases not matched to a gene: 12. Germline V CDR1 and CDR2: DFQATT, SNEGSKA (reference sequence). This CDR3 has 17 residues. CDR3 DNA: TGCAGTGCTAGGGATCCCGGGACAGGGGGAATAAACAATGAGCAGTTCTTC. This sequence encodes CSARDPGTGGINNEQFF.

The rearrangement uses TRBV12-3 or TRBV12-4 and TRBJ2-1, with D maybe TRBD1 (5 bases). The CDR3 is 17 amino acids. The germline V and J ends were trimmed by 3 bases and 0 bases, with 15 bases remaining between them. The CDR3 nucleotides are TGTGCCAGCAGTTTTCCCATCCTGGGGCCCTCCTACAATGAGCAGTTCTTC. The encoded protein is CASSFPILGPSYNEQFF.

The chain couples TRBV10-2 to TRBJ2-3; 8 bases fit TRBD1. From germline, CDR1 is WSHSY and CDR2 SAAADI. The V gene end was trimmed by 7 bases and the J gene end by 6 bases; junction bases not matched to a gene: 12. There are 15 residues in the CDR3. Here the CDR3 reads CASIIDRGKLDTQYF. DNA for the CDR3: TGCGCCAGCATTATCGACAGGGGAAAGTTGGATACGCAGTATTTT.

This sequence joins TRBV7-2 and TRBJ2-5; 9 bases map to TRBD2. The CDR3 totals 15 residues. Losses at the gene ends were 1 base for V and 2 bases for J; bases not matched to a gene: 2. The germline V gene has CDR1 SGHTA and CDR2 FQGNSA. CDR3 protein: CASSLVLAGQETQYF. The CDR3 DNA reads as TGTGCCAGCAGCTTAGTCCTAGCGGGACAAGAGACCCAGTACTTC.

Comment on this clonotype: Relative to the germline gene, one junction end is altered; a read error may explain this. This chain connects TRBV6-2 or TRBV6-3 to TRBJ1-6; a possible D gene is TRBD1 (6 bases). In germline, CDR1 is MNHEY, CDR2 SVGEGT. The CDR3 spans 16 residues. In nucleotides, the CDR3 is TGTGCCGGCAGCATCCGACAGGACTCCTATAATTCACCCCTCCACTTT. It yields the protein CAGSIRQDSYNSPLHF.

This rearrangement joins TRBV5-5 to TRBJ2-7; no reliable D call. The CDR3 sequence is 18 residues long. Germline loops: CDR1 SGHKS, CDR2 YYEKEE (reference sequence). The V end was cut by 4 bases, the J end by 0 bases, with 23 bases between. The CDR3 nucleotides are TGTGCCAGCAGCGGTGGTGGGCAGACCAGGATCTACTCCTACGAGCAGTACTTC. Translated: CASSGGGQTRIYSYEQYF. Based on the CDR3 plus reference TRBV5-5 and TRBJ2-7, the full variable domain is DAGVTQSPTHLIKTRGQQVTLRCSPISGHKSVSWYQQVLGQGPQFIFQYYEKEERGRGNFPDRFSARQFPNYSSELNVNALLLGDSALYLCASSGGGQTRIYSYEQYFGPGTRLTVT.

This chain links TRBV20-1 with TRBJ2-2; 11 nucleotides agree with TRBD2. Germline lookup yields CDR1 DFQATT and CDR2 SNEGSKA (reference sequence). J lost 8 bases, V lost 6 bases, and 8 bases had no gene match. This CDR3 has 14 residues. CDR3 loop: CSAPLAGGRGELFF. Written as DNA, the CDR3 is TGCAGTGCACCCCTAGCGGGAGGTCGTGGGGAGCTGTTTTTT.